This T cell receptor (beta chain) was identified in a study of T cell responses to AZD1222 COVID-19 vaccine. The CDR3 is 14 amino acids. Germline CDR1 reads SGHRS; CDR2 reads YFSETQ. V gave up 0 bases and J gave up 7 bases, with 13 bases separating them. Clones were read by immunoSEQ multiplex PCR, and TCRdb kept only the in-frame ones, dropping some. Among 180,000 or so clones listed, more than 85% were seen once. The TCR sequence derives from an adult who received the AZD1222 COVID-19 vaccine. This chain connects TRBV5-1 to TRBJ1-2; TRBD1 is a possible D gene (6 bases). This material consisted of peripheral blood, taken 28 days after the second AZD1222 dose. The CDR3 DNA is TGCGCCAGCAGCTTGGATACAGGGAGGGGTGGCTACACCTTC. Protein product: CASSLDTGRGGYTF.